This T cell receptor (beta chain) was retrieved from a study of cytomegalovirus exposure and HLA in healthy donors. In the case of this clone: What it binds is not known. A junction boundary mismatches the germline segment, possibly from a read error.

General study results and limits: In a later analysis, donors in an Asian-associated ancestry cluster reportedly had fewer N-insertions in productive TCRs than the cohort mean.

CDR1 is SEHNR and CDR2 is FQNEAQ in the germline V gene (reference sequence). There are 15 residues in the CDR3. The study ran its PCR with 60 Vbeta and 13 Jbeta primers. Libraries were prepared by immunoSEQ multiplex PCR; TCRdb keeps only in-frame clonotypes and omits some of them. Of some 180,000 clones listed, 80% to 90% were seen once; the top ten hold about 2.5%. The chain uses TRBV7-9 and TRBJ1-1; TRBD1 agrees at 7 bases. The specimen sequenced was PBMCs. This clonotype was sampled from a man aged 25-45 years in good health and CMV-seropositive. CDR3 protein: CSSSLVVQGSAEAFF. CDR3 DNA: TGTTCCAGCAGCTTAGTGGTACAGGGGAGCGCTGAAGCTTTCTTT.